This T cell receptor (beta chain) was obtained from a study of OX40 agonist ivuxolimab in advanced cancers. Study as a whole: The patients got ivuxolimab, which is an agonistic anti-OX40 (CD134) antibody. Patients received intravenous ivuxolimab every 2 weeks at 0.01 to 10 mg/kg. Study outcomes and limitations: At 0.1 to 3.0 mg/kg, CD4+ and CD8+ blood T cells expanded clonally by week 6.

Comment on this clone: Its antigen remains unknown.

Profiled with immunoSEQ multiplex PCR; TCRdb holds only in-frame clones, not every one. The sample shows roughly 97,000 clones, about 90% of them seen only once. The sequencing used CD4+ or CD8+ T cells sorted from blood, collected in a trial of the OX40 agonist ivuxolimab. The clonotype comes from an adult with an advanced solid tumor such as melanoma, head and neck, liver or kidney cancer.

The CDR3 sequence is CASSIDNARAYGYTF. The CDR3 bases are TGTGCCAGTAGTATAGATAATGCCAGAGCCTATGGCTACACCTTC. The genes are TRBV19 and TRBJ1-2; D is unresolved. V lost 0 bases and J 4 bases, leaving 12 bases between the germline ends. The CDR3 extends over 15 amino acids. The germline V gene encodes CDR1 LNHDA and CDR2 SQIVND (reference sequence).